This TCR beta chain was sequenced during a study of T cells in Graves' hyperthyroidism and ophthalmopathy. Comments on this clonotype: The antigen is unknown.

Subjects aged 18 to 65 presented with newly diagnosed hyperthyroidism of less than 2 months' duration. Orbital computed tomography and thyroid ultrasound, together with serum TRAb and thyroxine and clinical symptoms, were used for diagnoses. General study findings and limits: The model foresaw ophthalmopathy a median roughly 6.6 months prior to onset. Stable hyperthyroidism and ophthalmopathy were separated using 13 V-J signatures.

The CDR3 covers 17 residues. The V gene's germline CDR1 is ENHRY and CDR2 SYGVKD. V trimming: 2 bases; J trimming: 1 base; junction bases outside the gene matches: 8. RNA transcripts served as the template for amplifying TCR beta CDR3 regions. Initially, a first-round RT-PCR of the TCR CDR3 employed the HTBI primer set. MiXCR was run by TCRdb on the multiplex PCR reads, yielding one entry per CDR3 protein. The sample yields about 580,000 distinct CDR3 sequences, about half seen once. The sample taken for sequencing was peripheral blood or thyroid tissue (not recorded which). The source is a woman between 18 and 29 years old with Graves' hyperthyroidism. The rearrangement uses TRBV10-3 and TRBJ1-2, with 9 bases lining up with TRBD1. The CDR3 DNA reads TGTGCCATCAGTGAGGCTCTACCGGGACAGGGTAACTATGGCTACACCTTC. It is translated as CAISEALPGQGNYGYTF.